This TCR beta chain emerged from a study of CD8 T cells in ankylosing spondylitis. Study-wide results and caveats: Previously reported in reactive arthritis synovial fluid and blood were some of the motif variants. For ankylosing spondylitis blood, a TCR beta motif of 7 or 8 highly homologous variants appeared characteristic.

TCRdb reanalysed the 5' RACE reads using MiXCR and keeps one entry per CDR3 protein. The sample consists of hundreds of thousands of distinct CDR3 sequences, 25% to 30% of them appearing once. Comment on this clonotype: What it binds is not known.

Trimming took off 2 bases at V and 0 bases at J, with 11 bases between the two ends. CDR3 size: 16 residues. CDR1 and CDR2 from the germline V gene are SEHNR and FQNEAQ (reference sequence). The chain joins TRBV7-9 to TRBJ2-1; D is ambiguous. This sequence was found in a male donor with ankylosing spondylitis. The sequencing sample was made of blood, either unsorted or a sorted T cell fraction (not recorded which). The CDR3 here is CASSLRVTSSYNEQFF. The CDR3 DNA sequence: TGTGCCAGCAGCTTAAGGGTCACCAGCTCCTACAATGAGCAGTTCTTC. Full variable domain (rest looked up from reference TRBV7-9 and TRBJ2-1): DTGVSQNPRHKITKRGQNVTFRCDPISEHNRLYWYRQTLGQGPEFLTYFQNEAQLEKSRLLSDRFSAERPKGSFSTLEIQRTEQGDSAMYLCASSLRVTSSYNEQFFGPGTRLTVL.